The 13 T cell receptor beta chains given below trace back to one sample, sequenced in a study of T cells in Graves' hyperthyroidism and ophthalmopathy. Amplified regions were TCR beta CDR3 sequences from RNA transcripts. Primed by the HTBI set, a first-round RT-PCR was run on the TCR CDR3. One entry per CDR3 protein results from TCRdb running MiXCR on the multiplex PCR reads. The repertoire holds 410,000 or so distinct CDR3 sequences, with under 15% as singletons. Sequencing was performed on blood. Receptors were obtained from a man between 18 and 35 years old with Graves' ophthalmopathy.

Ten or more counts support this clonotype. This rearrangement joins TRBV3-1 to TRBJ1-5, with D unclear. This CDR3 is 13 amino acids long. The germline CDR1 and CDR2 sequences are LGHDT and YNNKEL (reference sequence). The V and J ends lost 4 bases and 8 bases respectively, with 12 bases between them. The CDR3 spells CASSRREDKPQHF. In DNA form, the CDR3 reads TGTGCCAGCAGCCGAAGGGAGGATAAGCCCCAGCATTTT.

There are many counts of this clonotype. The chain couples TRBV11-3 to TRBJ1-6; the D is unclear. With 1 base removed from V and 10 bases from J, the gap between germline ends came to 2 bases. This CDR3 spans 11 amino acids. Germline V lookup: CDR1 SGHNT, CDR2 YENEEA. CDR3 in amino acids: CASSLGSPLHF. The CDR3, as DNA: TGTGCCAGCAGCTTAGGATCACCCCTCCACTTT.

The CDR3 DNA is TGTGCCAGCAGCCTAGGGTCACACTATGGCTACACCTTC. This translates into CASSLGSHYGYTF. V and J are TRBV3-1 and TRBJ1-2; D call uncertain. The CDR3 is made up of 13 amino acids. The germline V gene has CDR1 LGHDT and CDR2 YNNKEL (reference sequence). Trimming removed 4 bases at V and 3 bases at J, with 9 bases between.

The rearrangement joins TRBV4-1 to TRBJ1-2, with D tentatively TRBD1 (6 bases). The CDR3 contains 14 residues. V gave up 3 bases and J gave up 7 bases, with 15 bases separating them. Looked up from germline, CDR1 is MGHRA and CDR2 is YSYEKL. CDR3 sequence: CASSQGPRGAGYTF. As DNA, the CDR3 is TGCGCCAGCAGCCAGGGTCCCAGGGGAGCTGGCTACACCTTC.

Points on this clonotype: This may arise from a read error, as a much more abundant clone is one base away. The CDR3 DNA is TGTGCCAGCTCCGCTGGAGAGGGGACCCAGTACTTC. This sequence encodes CASSAGEGTQYF. The V call is TRBV28, the J call TRBJ2-5; D is possibly TRBD2 (5 bases). The CDR3 extends over 12 amino acids. Trimming cost V 8 bases and J 7 bases, with 14 bases left between them. Germline lookup yields CDR1 MDHEN and CDR2 SYDVKM.

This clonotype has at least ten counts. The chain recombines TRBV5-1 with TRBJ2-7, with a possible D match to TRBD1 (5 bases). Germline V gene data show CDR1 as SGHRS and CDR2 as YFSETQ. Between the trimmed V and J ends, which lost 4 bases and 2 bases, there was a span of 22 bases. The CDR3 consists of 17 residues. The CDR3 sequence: CASSLPFDRPSTYEQYF. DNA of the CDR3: TGCGCCAGCAGCCTACCCTTCGACAGACCCTCGACCTACGAGCAGTACTTC.

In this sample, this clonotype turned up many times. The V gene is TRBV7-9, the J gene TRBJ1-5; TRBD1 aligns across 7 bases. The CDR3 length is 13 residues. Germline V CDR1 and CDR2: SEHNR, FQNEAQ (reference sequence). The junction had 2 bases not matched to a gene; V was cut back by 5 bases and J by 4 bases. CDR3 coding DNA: TGTGCCAGCAGCGTACAGGGGAATCAGCCCCAGCATTTT. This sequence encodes CASSVQGNQPQHF.

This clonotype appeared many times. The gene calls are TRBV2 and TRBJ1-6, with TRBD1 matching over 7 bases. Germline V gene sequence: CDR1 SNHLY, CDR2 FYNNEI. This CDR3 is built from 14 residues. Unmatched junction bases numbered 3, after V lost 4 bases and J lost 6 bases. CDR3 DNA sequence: TGTGCCAGCAGTGGGGACAGCCTTAATTCACCCCTCCACTTT. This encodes CASSGDSLNSPLHF.

CDR3 sequence: CASTAGGYEQYF. In DNA, the CDR3 is TGCGCCAGCACCGCTGGAGGCTACGAGCAGTACTTC. The V and J genes are TRBV5-1 and TRBJ2-7; tentatively, D is TRBD2 (5 bases). The V gene lost 6 bases and the J gene lost 3 bases, with 10 bases spanning the gap. The germline gives CDR1 SGHRS, CDR2 YFSETQ. The length of the CDR3 is 12 residues.

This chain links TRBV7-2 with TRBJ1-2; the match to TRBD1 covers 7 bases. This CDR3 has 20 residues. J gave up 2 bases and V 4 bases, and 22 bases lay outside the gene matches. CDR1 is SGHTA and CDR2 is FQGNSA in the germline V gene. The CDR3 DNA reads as TGTGCCAGCAGCTCCAGAAGGGGAGACAGGGAGGGGGGAGGGAACTATGGCTACACCTTC. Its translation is CASSSRRGDREGGGNYGYTF.

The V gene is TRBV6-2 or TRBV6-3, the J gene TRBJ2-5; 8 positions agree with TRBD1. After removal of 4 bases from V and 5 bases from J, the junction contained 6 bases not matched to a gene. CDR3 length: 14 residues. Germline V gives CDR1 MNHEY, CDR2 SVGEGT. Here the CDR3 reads CASSFGQGAETQYF. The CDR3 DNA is TGTGCCAGCAGTTTCGGACAGGGAGCGGAGACCCAGTACTTC.

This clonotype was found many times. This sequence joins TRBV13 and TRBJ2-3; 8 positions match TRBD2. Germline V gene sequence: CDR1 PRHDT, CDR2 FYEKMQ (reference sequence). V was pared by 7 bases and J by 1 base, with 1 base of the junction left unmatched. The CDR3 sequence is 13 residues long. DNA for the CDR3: TGTGCCAGCAACGGGAGGGGCACAGATACGCAGTATTTT. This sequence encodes CASNGRGTDTQYF.

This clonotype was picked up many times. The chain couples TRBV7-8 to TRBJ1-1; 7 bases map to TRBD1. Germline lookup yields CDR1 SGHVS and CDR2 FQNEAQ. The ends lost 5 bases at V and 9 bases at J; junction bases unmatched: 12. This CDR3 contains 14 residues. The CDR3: CASSPGTDYFQAFF. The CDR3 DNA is TGTGCCAGCAGCCCCGGGACAGACTACTTCCAAGCTTTCTTT.